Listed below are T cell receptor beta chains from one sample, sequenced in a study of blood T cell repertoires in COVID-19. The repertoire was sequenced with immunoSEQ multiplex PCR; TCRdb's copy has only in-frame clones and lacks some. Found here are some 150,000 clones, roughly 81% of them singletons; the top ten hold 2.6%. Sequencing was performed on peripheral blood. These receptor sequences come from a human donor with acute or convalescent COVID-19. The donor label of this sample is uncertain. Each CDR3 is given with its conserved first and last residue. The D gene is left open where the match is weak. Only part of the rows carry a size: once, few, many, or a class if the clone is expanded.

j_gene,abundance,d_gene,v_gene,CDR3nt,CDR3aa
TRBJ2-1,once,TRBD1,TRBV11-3,TGTGCCAGCAGCCCCCGAGACAGGGGTCCATTAAACAATGAGCAGTTCTTC,CASSPRDRGPLNNEQFF
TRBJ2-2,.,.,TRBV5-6,TGTGCCAGCAGCCGCCGGGACAAGAACACCGGGGAGCTGTTTTTT,CASSRRDKNTGELFF
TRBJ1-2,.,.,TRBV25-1,TGTGCCAGCAGTGAGTCAGGGGCGCGATATGGCTACACCTTC,CASSESGARYGYTF
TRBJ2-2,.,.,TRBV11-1,TGTGCCAGCAGCCCGGGACAGAACACCGGGGAGCTGTTTTTT,CASSPGQNTGELFF
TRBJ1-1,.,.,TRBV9,TGTGCCAGCAGCGTAGGGGGGGTAGCTTTCTTT,CASSVGGVAFF
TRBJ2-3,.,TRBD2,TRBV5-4,TGTGCCAGCAGTCCAACCGGGGGGAGAGCGGCAGATACGCAGTATTTT,CASSPTGGRAADTQYF
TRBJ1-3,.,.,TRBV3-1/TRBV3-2,TGTGCCAGCAGCCCCCTGAGCTCTGGAAACACCATATATTTT,CASSPLSSGNTIYF
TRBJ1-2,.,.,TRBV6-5,TGTGCCAGCAGTTACTCTTTTAGTGCTGAGGGCTACACCTTC,CASSYSFSAEGYTF
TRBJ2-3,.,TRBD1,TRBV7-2,TGTGCCAGCAGCCCCCGAACCAGGGGGGATACGCAGTATTTT,CASSPRTRGDTQYF
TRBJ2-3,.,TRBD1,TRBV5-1,TGCGCCAGCAGGGCAGGGGGCCTTAGCACAGATACGCAGTATTTT,CASRAGGLSTDTQYF
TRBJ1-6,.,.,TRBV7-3,TGTGCCAGCAGCTTAGAGCGGGGCGCACCCCTCCACTTT,CASSLERGAPLHF
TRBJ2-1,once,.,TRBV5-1,TGCGCCAGCCTACTCGGCCCCACCCAGAGCGATGAGCAGTTCTTC,CASLLGPTQSDEQFF
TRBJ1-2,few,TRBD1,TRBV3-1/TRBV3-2,TGTGCCAGCAGCCAACGGGACAGCGCCCGGGGAGGCTACACCTTC,CASSQRDSARGGYTF